These 13 T cell receptor beta chains share one sample of origin, sequenced in a study of regulatory T cells in long-lasting Graves disease. Time point in this sample: persistent/refractory GD, antithyroid drugs over 5 years with positive TRAb. From RNA extracted from PBMCs, the TCR library was made. Through Arm-PCR of CDR3 regions and iRepertoire HTBI primers, TCR beta libraries were built. Via MiXCR, TCRdb re-called the multiplex PCR reads, giving one row per CDR3 protein. The sample carries some 420,000 distinct CDR3 sequences, 20% to 25% recorded once. This specimen consisted of peripheral blood mononuclear cells (PBMCs), obtained when the disease was refractory, from a patient treated with antithyroid drugs. These receptors were taken from a female donor with Graves disease.

This chain links TRBV11-3 with TRBJ2-2; 8 bases fit TRBD1. The CDR3 spans 15 residues. Germline values: CDR1 SGHNT, CDR2 YENEEA. The junction had 3 bases not matched to a gene; V was cut back by 2 bases and J by 4 bases. The CDR3 DNA is TGTGCCAGCAGCTTAAGGCAGGGGGCCACCGGGGAGCTGTTTTTT. Protein product: CASSLRQGATGELFF.

Of note for this clonotype: A clone one base away is much larger, so this may be a read error. Since no conserved phenylalanine or tryptophan closes the CDR3, a read error is the likely cause. The chain uses TRBV7-2 and TRBJ2-4; 7 bases map to TRBD1. The germline gives CDR1 SGHTA, CDR2 FQGNSA. The CDR3 sequence is 14 residues long. Trimming removed 6 bases from V and 6 bases from J; junction bases left unmatched: 8. The CDR3 region is CASSSKGAGNIQYS. The CDR3 nucleotides read TGTGCCAGCAGTTCCAAGGGGGCCGGAAACATTCAGTACTCC.

This clonotype was seen ten or more times. The gene calls are TRBV24-1 and TRBJ1-5; D is undetermined. Trimming shortened V by 2 bases and J by 3 bases, and 7 bases separated the two germline ends. The CDR3 loop spans 14 amino acids. The germline CDR1 and CDR2 sequences are KGHDR and SFDVKD. The CDR3 loop is CATSDWRDNQPQHF. The CDR3 bases are TGTGCCACCAGTGATTGGAGGGACAATCAGCCCCAGCATTTT.

The chain is built from TRBV19 and TRBJ2-2; no reliable D call. Germline V gene data show CDR1 as LNHDA and CDR2 as SQIVND (reference sequence). This CDR3 has 16 amino acids. Trimming left V 5 bases short and J 4 bases short, with 17 bases between. The CDR3 sequence: CASSARLTPSTGELFF. The CDR3 DNA reads as TGTGCCAGTAGTGCCCGCCTGACACCGAGCACCGGGGAGCTGTTTTTT.

This clonotype was detected a few times. V gene TRBV11-3 combines with J gene TRBJ2-1; TRBD2 might be the D (5 bases). Trimming took 0 bases from V and 5 from J, leaving 20 bases between them. The CDR3 spans 18 residues. Germline-derived CDR1 and CDR2 are SGHNT and YENEEA. CDR3 loop: CASSLDLRESSTDNEQFF. The CDR3 coding sequence is TGTGCCAGCAGCTTAGATCTAAGGGAGTCCTCTACGGACAATGAGCAGTTCTTC.

This clonotype occurred many times. This chain uses TRBV28 with TRBJ2-7; D might be TRBD1 (5 bases). V lost 6 bases to trimming and J lost 7 bases, with 19 bases between them. Germline CDR1 MDHEN, CDR2 SYDVKM. The CDR3 is 14 amino acids. The CDR3 region has the DNA TGTGCCAGCAGACTTGACAGAAGACCTAAAGAGCAGTACTTC. The encoded protein is CASRLDRRPKEQYF.

The chain recombines TRBV15 with TRBJ2-4; TRBD2 aligns across 14 bases. The CDR3 sequence is 17 residues long. Trimming at V came to 5 bases and at J to 0 bases, leaving 3 bases not matched to a gene. The germline V gene encodes CDR1 LNHNV and CDR2 YYDKDF (reference sequence). The CDR3 bases are TGTGCCACCAGCCTCGGACTAGCGGGGGGAGCCAAAAACATTCAGTACTTC. Amino acid sequence: CATSLGLAGGAKNIQYF.

This clonotype has at least ten counts. This CDR3 reads CASRPGQSQETQYF. In DNA form, the CDR3 reads TGTGCCAGCAGACCAGGGCAGAGCCAAGAGACCCAGTACTTC. The rearrangement uses TRBV28 and TRBJ2-5; D is perhaps TRBD1 (5 bases). Between the trimmed V and J ends, which lost 6 bases and 1 base, there was a span of 12 bases. The CDR3 extends over 14 amino acids. CDR1 and CDR2 from the germline V gene are MDHEN and SYDVKM.

A few counts support this clonotype. Its ends do not fully match the called genes, so a read error is possible. The chain is built from TRBV27 and TRBJ1-1; TRBD1 might be the D (6 bases). The CDR3 runs 15 residues. Germline V CDR1 and CDR2: MNHEY, SMNVEV (reference sequence). Here the CDR3 DNA reads TGTGTCAGCAGTTTGACGGGACAATTGAACACTGAAGCTTTCTTT. Translating gives CVSSLTGQLNTEAFF.

This clonotype has more than one count but fewer than ten. The genes are TRBV5-6 and TRBJ1-4, with D maybe TRBD1 (5 bases). The CDR3 is 15 residues long. CDR1 and CDR2 (germline): SGHDT, YYEEEE. Trimming shortened V by 4 bases and J by 5 bases, and 15 bases separated the two germline ends. The CDR3 loop reads CASSRPGTSNEKLFF. CDR3 DNA: TGTGCCAGCAGCAGACCCGGGACGTCGAATGAAAAACTGTTTTTT.

This clonotype has only a few counts. J is TRBJ2-6 and V is TRBV20-1; 10 bases line up with TRBD1. J lost 0 bases, V lost 6 bases, and 8 bases had no gene match. The CDR3 consists of 17 residues. Per germline, CDR1 DFQATT and CDR2 SNEGSKA (reference sequence). This CDR3 reads CSAVGTGASSGANVLTF. DNA of the CDR3: TGCAGTGCGGTGGGGACAGGGGCCAGCTCTGGGGCCAACGTCCTGACTTTC.

This clonotype has just a few counts. The chain carries TRBV28 and TRBJ1-5; D call uncertain. V shed 8 bases and J shed 3 bases, with 8 bases lying between them. The germline CDR1 and CDR2 sequences are MDHEN and SYDVKM. This CDR3 region has 12 residues. In nucleotides, the CDR3 is TGTGCCAGCGTGGCCTTCAATCAGCCCCAGCATTTT. It encodes CASVAFNQPQHF.

In its sample, this clonotype was seen a few times. V and J are TRBV20-1 and TRBJ2-2; 7 bases line up with TRBD1. Per germline, CDR1 DFQATT and CDR2 SNEGSKA (reference sequence). The CDR3 has 16 amino acids. Germline trimming cut 0 bases from V and 2 bases from J; bases unmatched to any gene: 6. The CDR3 coding sequence is TGCAGTGCTAGAGATTTAGGGGGCCACAACACCGGGGAGCTGTTTTTT. This sequence encodes CSARDLGGHNTGELFF.